This TCR beta chain is drawn from a study of T cell responses to AZD1222 COVID-19 vaccine. Study results and caveats: Repertoires were sampled only after the peak T cell response.

Method: immunoSEQ multiplex PCR; TCRdb's copy keeps in-frame clones and lacks some. The profile covers 120,000 or so clones, with 85% to 95% appearing a single time and 7.8% taken by the ten largest. The CDR3 is 16 amino acids. V was pared by 0 bases and J by 0 bases, with 11 bases between. In germline, CDR1 is MNHEY, CDR2 SVGAGI. About this clone itself: Its antigen is not identified.

Sample: peripheral blood, taken on day 0 of AZD1222 vaccination. The V gene is TRBV6-5, the J gene TRBJ2-5, with D unresolved. This clonotype was obtained from an adult in good health. The CDR3 region has the DNA TGTGCCAGCAGTTACTCGACCCCCAGATACCAAGAGACCCAGTACTTC. Encoded protein: CASSYSTPRYQETQYF.